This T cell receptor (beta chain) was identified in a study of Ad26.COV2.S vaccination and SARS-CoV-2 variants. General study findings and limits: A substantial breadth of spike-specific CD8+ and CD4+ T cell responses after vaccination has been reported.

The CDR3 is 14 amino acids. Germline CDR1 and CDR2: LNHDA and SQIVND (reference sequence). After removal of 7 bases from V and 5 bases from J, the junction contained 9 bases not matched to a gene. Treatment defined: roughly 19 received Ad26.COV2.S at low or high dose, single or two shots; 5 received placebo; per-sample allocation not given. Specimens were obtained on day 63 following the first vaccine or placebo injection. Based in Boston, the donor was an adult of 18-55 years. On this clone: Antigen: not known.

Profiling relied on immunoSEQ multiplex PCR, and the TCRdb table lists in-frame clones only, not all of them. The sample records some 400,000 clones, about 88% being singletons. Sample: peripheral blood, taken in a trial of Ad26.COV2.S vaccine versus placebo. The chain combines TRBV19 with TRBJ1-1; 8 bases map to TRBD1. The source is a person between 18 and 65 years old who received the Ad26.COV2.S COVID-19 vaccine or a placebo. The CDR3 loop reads CASTPQGARTEAFF. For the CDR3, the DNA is TGTGCCAGTACCCCTCAGGGGGCTAGAACTGAAGCTTTCTTT.